Reported below is one T cell receptor beta chain. This sample includes further DNA sequences coding for the same CDR3. The sample is drawn from a study of blood T cell repertoires in COVID-19. Study-wide background: Researchers got acute and convalescent COVID-19 samples from the United States, Italy and Spain. T cells, B-cell-depleted T cells, or PBMCs provided the cDNA or gDNA that served as material.

Authors' methods: Estimated nucleated cell counts came from reference gene primer amplification. The assay was immunoSEQ multiplex PCR, and TCRdb's table has in-frame clones only and misses some. The DNA was the basis for D and trimming; V, J and clone size are from that table. The sample shows roughly 200,000 clones, about 83% of them seen only once. The germline V gene encodes CDR1 SNHLY and CDR2 FYNNEI. The V gene lost 3 bases and the J gene lost 2 bases, with 11 bases spanning the gap. The CDR3 is 15 residues long. This chain connects TRBV2 to TRBJ1-5; no definite D call. The sample consisted of peripheral blood. The source is a man aged 40-55 years with active or convalescent COVID-19. This chain's CDR3 is CASSEGLEGNQPQHF. CDR3 DNA sequence: TGTGCCAGCAGTGAGGGTTTGGAGGGCAATCAGCCCCAGCATTTT. Combining the CDR3 with reference TRBV2 and TRBJ1-5 gives the whole variable domain EPEVTQTPSHQVTQMGQEVILRCVPISNHLYFYWYRQILGQKVEFLVSFYNNEISEKSEIFDDQFSVERPDGSNFTLKIRSTKLEDSAMYFCASSEGLEGNQPQHFGDGTRLSIL.